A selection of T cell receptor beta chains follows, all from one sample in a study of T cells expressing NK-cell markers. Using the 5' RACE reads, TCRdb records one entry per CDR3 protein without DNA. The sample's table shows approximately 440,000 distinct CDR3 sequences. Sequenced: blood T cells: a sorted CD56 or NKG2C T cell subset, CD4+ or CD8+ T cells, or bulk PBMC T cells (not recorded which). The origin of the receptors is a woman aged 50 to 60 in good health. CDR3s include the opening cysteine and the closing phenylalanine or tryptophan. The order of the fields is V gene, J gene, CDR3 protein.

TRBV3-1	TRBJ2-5	CASKGAGVQETQYF
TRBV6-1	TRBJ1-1	CASSKVLNTEAFF
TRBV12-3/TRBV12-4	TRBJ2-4	CASTDALRGAKNIQYF
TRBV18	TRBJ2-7	CASSRQPDSYEQYF
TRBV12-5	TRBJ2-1	CASGLGLKNNEQFF
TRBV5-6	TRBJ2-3	CASSSTGDNTDTQYF
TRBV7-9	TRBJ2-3	CASSPRTSTQYF
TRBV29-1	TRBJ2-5	CSVGSNVLRETQYF
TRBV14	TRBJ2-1	CASSQVGGGSLEQFF
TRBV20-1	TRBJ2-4	CSAPGQGSNIQYF
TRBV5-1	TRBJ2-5	CASSYDWWETQYF
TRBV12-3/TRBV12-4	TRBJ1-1	CASSLAGEGTEAFF
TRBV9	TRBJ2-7	CASRGPNYEQYF
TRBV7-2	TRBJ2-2	CASSGLAGHGELFF
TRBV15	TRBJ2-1	CATSRPTSGRPHQRFYNEQFF
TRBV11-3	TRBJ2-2	CASTLIATGELFF
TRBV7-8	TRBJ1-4	CASSPQQATNEKLFF
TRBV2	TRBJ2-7	CASSERLRSYEQYF
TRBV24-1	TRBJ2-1	CATGTQTQYNEQFF
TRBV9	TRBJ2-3	CASGEQIHGWHTQYF
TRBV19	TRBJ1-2	CASSTGNPYGYTF
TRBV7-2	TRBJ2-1	CASSLTGGTSGRALTWYNEQFF
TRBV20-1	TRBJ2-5	CSARGGSLKETQYF
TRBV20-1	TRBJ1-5	CSARDSNRGNQPQHF
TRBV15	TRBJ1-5	CATSRDLAPLNQPQHF
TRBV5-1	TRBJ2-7	CASHGLAGTYEQYF
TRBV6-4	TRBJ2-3	CASSTTHSPHGQGPTDTQYF
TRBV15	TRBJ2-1	CATRGGWPYLDEQFF
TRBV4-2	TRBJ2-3	CASSQGDRRALLSTQYF
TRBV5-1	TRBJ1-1	CASSHGGRGNTEAFF
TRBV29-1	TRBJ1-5	CSVGRGGNQPQHF
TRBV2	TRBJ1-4	CASSTTGASLATNEKLFF
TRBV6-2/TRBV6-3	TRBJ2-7	CASSSLGPDSPYEQYF
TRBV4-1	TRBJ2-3	CASSQDHGGRARGTDTQYF
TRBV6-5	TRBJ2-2	CASSWDRNTGELFF
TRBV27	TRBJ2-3	CASSFDSRTDTQYF
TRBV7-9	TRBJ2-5	CASSLGGTQAGEIETQYF
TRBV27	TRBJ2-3	CASSLLAGGPRADTQYF
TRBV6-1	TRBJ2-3	CASSEERGDTQYF
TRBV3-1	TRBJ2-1	CASSSSGRRGEQFF
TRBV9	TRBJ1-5	CASSVEPDSNQPQHF
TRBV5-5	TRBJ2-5	CASSLHSGQPVTQYF
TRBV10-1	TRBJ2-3	CASSATLSGRASPDQYF
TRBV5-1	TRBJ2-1	CASSEGGRQFF
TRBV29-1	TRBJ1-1	CSVAWGDTEAFF
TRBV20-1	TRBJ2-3	CSAPRTSGRVIVTDTQYF
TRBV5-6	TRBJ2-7	CASSAGSLANPRFRSYEQYF
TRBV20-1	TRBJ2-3	CSARGESLDTQYF
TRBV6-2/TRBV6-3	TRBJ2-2	CASSALDIVGELFF
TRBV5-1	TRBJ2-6	CASSSPDRGVANVLTF
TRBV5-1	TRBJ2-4	CASSPGQNPTQNIQYF
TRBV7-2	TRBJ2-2	CASSWPGLVTNTGELFF
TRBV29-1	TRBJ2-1	CSAPGGPYNEQFF